These T cell receptor beta chains were read from a single sample in a study of spatial heterogeneity in lung cancer. MiXCR, run by TCRdb on the 5' RACE reads, gives a single entry per CDR3 protein. Of about 23,000 distinct CDR3 sequences in the sample, approximately 4.7% were seen once. The sequencing here drew on PBMCs, taken at surgery. The receptors stem from a male donor with early-stage non-small cell lung cancer. The CDR3 runs from the conserved cysteine through the conserved F or W. The D gene is left open where the match is weak. Some rows have no size entry. The others give once, few or many, or a class for an expanded clone.

TRBV7-6	many	TRBJ2-3	-	TGTGCCAGCAGCCTCCAATCGGATACGCAGTATTTT	CASSLQSDTQYF
TRBV5-1	many	TRBJ1-1	-	TGCGCCAGCAGCTTGGCAGGGGTTCCGAACACTGAAGCTTTCTTT	CASSLAGVPNTEAFF
TRBV6-2/TRBV6-3	many	TRBJ2-5	TRBD1	TGTGCCAGCAGAAAGACAGGGTTGGAGACCCAGTACTTC	CASRKTGLETQYF
TRBV28	many	TRBJ2-2	-	TGTGCCAGCAGAGCCGGACAGAACACCGGGGAGCTGTTTTTT	CASRAGQNTGELFF
TRBV7-9	many	TRBJ1-6	-	TGTGCCAGCAGCTTACATGCAGGGAGCTCCTATAATTCACCCCTCCACTTT	CASSLHAGSSYNSPLHF
TRBV11-2	many	TRBJ1-1	-	TGTGCCAGCAGCTTGGGGGTCTACGACACTGAAGCTTTCTTT	CASSLGVYDTEAFF
TRBV28	many	TRBJ2-7	-	TGTGCCAGCAGCATCAGGTACGAGCAGTACTTC	CASSIRYEQYF
TRBV28	medium-sized	TRBJ1-4	TRBD1	TGTGCCAGCAGCCCAGGGGGACAGGGAACGGAAAAACTGTTTTTT	CASSPGGQGTEKLFF
TRBV5-5	many	TRBJ2-4	-	TGTGCCAGCAGCTTGCTTACTCTAGCCAAAAACATTCAGTACTTC	CASSLLTLAKNIQYF
TRBV19	few	TRBJ1-4	-	TGTGCCAGTAGTCAGCAGGCCGGCGGACCTGAAAAACTGTTTTTT	CASSQQAGGPEKLFF
TRBV7-8	many	TRBJ2-1	TRBD1	TGTGCCAGCAGCGCAAATTACGACAGGGGTCTTATTGGGGTCTTC	CASSANYDRGLIGVF
TRBV6-2/TRBV6-3	-	TRBJ2-1	-	TGTGCCAGCAGTGACGGGGCCTACAATGAGCAGTTCTTC	CASSDGAYNEQFF
TRBV6-2/TRBV6-3	few	TRBJ1-5	-	TGTGCCAGCATCGGCCCAGACCCCAATCAGCCCCAGCATTTT	CASIGPDPNQPQHF
TRBV2	many	TRBJ1-5	TRBD1	TGTGCCAGCAGTAGTGGACAGGGAAGGGGGCAGCCCCAGCATTTT	CASSSGQGRGQPQHF
TRBV18	many	TRBJ2-2	-	TGTGCCAGCTCACCACTTCAAGGTTCTGTGGGAAGGACCGGGGAGCTGTTTTTT	CASSPLQGSVGRTGELFF
TRBV7-2	medium-sized	TRBJ2-5	TRBD1	TGTGCCAGCAGCTCAGGACAGGTCCAAGAGACCCAGTACTTC	CASSSGQVQETQYF
TRBV27	many	TRBJ2-7	TRBD1	TGTGCCACCAAACCGACTCCGGGACAGTCCTCCTACGAGCAGTACTTC	CATKPTPGQSSYEQYF
TRBV5-6	many	TRBJ2-2	-	TGTGCCAGCAGCTTTTTTAAGGGATACTACACCGGGGAGCTGTTTTTT	CASSFFKGYYTGELFF
TRBV9	-	TRBJ2-7	TRBD2	TGTGCCAGCAGCGCCACCTCGGGACTAGCTGGCGAGCAGTACTTC	CASSATSGLAGEQYF
TRBV12-3/TRBV12-4	medium-sized	TRBJ2-5	-	TGTGCCAGCAGTTTATGGGGGGAAGAGACCCAGTACTTC	CASSLWGEETQYF
TRBV20-1	many	TRBJ2-2	-	TGCAGTGCTAGGGAGTTCGGACGGGGAGCGCTGTTTTTT	CSAREFGRGALFF
TRBV3-1	many	TRBJ1-1	-	TGTGCCAGCAGCCGATCAGGACAGCGCACAAGTGAAGCTTTCTTT	CASSRSGQRTSEAFF
TRBV5-1	many	TRBJ2-7	-	TGCGCCAGCAGCCAAGACACCTACGAGCAGTACTTC	CASSQDTYEQYF
TRBV20-1	many	TRBJ1-3	-	TGCAGTGCTAGATTCGCCGCCGGGAACACCATATATTTT	CSARFAAGNTIYF
TRBV19	many	TRBJ1-5	-	TGTGCCAGTAGTATCCAGGGTCGATATAGCAATCAGCCCCAGCATTTT	CASSIQGRYSNQPQHF
TRBV7-2	many	TRBJ1-1	-	TGTGCCAGCAGCTTAGGTCCGGGGAACACTGAAGCTTTCTTT	CASSLGPGNTEAFF
TRBV7-3	-	TRBJ2-3	TRBD2	TGTGCCAGCAGCGGAGCGGGAGCGGGCACAGATACGCAGTATTTT	CASSGAGAGTDTQYF
TRBV10-3	few	TRBJ1-5	-	TGTGCCACAGGGACGACGGACAGTGGAAATCAGCCCCAGCATTTT	CATGTTDSGNQPQHF
TRBV2	many	TRBJ2-1	-	TGTGCCAGCAGTGAATTTGGGGGAAATGAGCAGTTCTTC	CASSEFGGNEQFF
TRBV30	many	TRBJ2-3	TRBD2	TGTGCCTGGGTGCTAGCGGGAGGTCAGGATACGCAGTATTTT	CAWVLAGGQDTQYF
TRBV7-8	many	TRBJ2-3	TRBD2	TGTGCCAGCAGCTCAATTACGGGCGGGAGAGCAGATACGCAGTATTTT	CASSSITGGRADTQYF
TRBV6-6	many	TRBJ2-7	-	TGTGCCAGCAGTCCGGGACACATCTACGAGCAGTACTTC	CASSPGHIYEQYF
TRBV7-3	many	TRBJ2-7	-	TGTGCCAGCAGCTTAGTACCCTTCTCCTACGAGCAGTACTTC	CASSLVPFSYEQYF
TRBV7-9	many	TRBJ2-5	-	TGTGCCAGCAGCCGGAGGGGTTCCGGGGGACAGACCCAGTACTTC	CASSRRGSGGQTQYF
TRBV4-1	many	TRBJ1-6	-	TGCGCCAGCAGCCAAGTGTCCGGGAGTGGAAATTCACCCCTCCACTTT	CASSQVSGSGNSPLHF
TRBV28	-	TRBJ1-2	-	TGTGCCAGCCAGGACGGATACGACGGCTACACCTTC	CASQDGYDGYTF
TRBV28	many	TRBJ2-5	-	TGTGCCAGCAGTTCCCCCGCAGGGGTAGGCGAGACCCAGTACTTC	CASSSPAGVGETQYF
TRBV2	many	TRBJ1-5	-	TGTGCCAGCAGAGCGGACAGAAGCAATCAGCCCCAGCATTTT	CASRADRSNQPQHF
TRBV24-1	many	TRBJ2-5	TRBD1	TGTGCCACCAGTGAGCCGGGACAGGGAATGGAGACCCAGTACTTC	CATSEPGQGMETQYF